The source of this TCR beta chain is a study of shared clonotypes between healthy human individuals. Study conclusions and caveats: Sorted-subset sequencing was shown by rarefaction to be incomplete despite large depth. The sharing of roughly 5% of naive CD4 clonotypes was seen across a handful of donors.

Authors' processing steps: Owing to the provision of junction-only sequences devoid of quality scores by immunoSEQ, filtering differed. The table came from immunoSEQ multiplex PCR; TCRdb's copy has only in-frame clones and leaves some out. Clonal size and the V and J genes are those of that table, whereas D and trimming came from the DNA. The table lists millions of clones, around nine tenths of them singletons. As concerns this clone: As yet, its antigen is unknown.

The CDR3 is 15 amino acids. The V end lost 3 bases, the J end lost 5 bases, and 14 bases lay between the germline ends. Germline CDR1 is SGHDT and CDR2 is YYEEEE. Specimen: naive CD4+ T cells sorted from blood. The subset was: CD45RA+ positively selected. The clonotype comes from a man in his late teens or twenties in good health. The chain carries TRBV5-6 and TRBJ1-4; D is unclear. The CDR3 DNA is TGTGCCAGCAGCTCCCTCCAGGTATCAAATGAAAAACTGTTTTTT. Its translation: CASSSLQVSNEKLFF.